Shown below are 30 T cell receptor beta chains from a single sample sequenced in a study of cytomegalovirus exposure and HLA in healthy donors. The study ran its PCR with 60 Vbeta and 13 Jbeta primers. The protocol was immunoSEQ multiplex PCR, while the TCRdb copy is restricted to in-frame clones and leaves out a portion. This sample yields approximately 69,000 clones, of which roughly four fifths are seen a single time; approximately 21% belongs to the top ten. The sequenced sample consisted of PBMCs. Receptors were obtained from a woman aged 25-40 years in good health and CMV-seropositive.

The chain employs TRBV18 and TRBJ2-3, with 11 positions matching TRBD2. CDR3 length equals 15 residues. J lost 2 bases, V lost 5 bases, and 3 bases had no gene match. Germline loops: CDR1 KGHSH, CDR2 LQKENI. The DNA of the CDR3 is TGTGCCAGCTCAGGGACTAGCGGTGCCACAGATACGCAGTATTTT. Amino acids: CASSGTSGATDTQYF.

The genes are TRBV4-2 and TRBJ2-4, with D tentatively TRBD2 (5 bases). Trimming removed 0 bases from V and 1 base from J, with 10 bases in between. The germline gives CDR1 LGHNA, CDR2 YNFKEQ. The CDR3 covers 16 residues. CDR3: CASSQESGWAKNIQYF. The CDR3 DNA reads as TGTGCCAGCAGCCAAGAGAGCGGTTGGGCCAAAAACATTCAGTACTTC.

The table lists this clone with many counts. The CDR3 loop is CASDPRTGGNEQFF. CDR3 sequence (DNA): TGTGCTAGTGACCCACGAACGGGAGGCAATGAGCAGTTCTTC. The rearrangement links TRBV12-5 to TRBJ2-1, with 7 bases matching TRBD2. CDR1 LGHNT and CDR2 FRNRAP come from the germline V gene. The V segment lost 7 bases and the J segment 6 bases; nucleotides outside the gene matches: 9. This CDR3 contains 14 residues.

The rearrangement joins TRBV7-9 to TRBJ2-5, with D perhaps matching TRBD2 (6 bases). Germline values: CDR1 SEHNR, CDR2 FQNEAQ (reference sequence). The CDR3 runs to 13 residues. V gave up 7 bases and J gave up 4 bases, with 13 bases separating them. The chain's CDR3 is CASTIYGGETQYF. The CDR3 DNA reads TGTGCCAGCACCATATACGGGGGAGAGACCCAGTACTTC. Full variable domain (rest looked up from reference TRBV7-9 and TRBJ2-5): DTGVSQNPRHKITKRGQNVTFRCDPISEHNRLYWYRQTLGQGPEFLTYFQNEAQLEKSRLLSDRFSAERPKGSFSTLEIQRTEQGDSAMYLCASTIYGGETQYFGPGTRLLVL.

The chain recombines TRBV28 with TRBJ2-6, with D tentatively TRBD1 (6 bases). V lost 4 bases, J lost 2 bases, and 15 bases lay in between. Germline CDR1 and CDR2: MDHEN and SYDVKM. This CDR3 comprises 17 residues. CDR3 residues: CASSSGQTLTGANVLTF. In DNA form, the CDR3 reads TGTGCCAGCAGTTCAGGACAGACTCTAACTGGGGCCAACGTCCTGACTTTC.

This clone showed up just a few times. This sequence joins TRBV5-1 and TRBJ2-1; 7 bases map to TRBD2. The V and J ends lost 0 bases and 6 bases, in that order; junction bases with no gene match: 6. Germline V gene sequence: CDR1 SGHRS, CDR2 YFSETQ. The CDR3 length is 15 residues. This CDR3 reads CASSLGLAPTNEQFF. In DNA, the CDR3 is TGCGCCAGCAGCTTGGGACTAGCCCCTACCAATGAGCAGTTCTTC.

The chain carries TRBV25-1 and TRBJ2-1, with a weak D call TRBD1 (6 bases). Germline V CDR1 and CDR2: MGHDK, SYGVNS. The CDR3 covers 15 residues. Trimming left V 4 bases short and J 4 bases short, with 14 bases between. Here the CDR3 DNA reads TGTGCCAGCAGTGCAAGGCAGGGGTCTTACAATGAGCAGTTCTTC. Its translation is CASSARQGSYNEQFF.

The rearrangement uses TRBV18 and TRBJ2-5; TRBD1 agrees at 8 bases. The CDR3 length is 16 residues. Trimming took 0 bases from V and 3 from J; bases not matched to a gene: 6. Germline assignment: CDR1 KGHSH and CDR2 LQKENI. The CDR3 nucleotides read TGTGCCAGCTCACCACCGACAGGGGTGGCGAAAGAGACCCAGTACTTC. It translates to CASSPPTGVAKETQYF.

This CDR3 reads CASRSGGSGTDTQYF. The CDR3 DNA sequence: TGTGCCAGCAGATCCGGCGGGAGTGGTACAGATACGCAGTATTTT. This sequence joins TRBV28 and TRBJ2-3, with 7 bases fitting TRBD2. The length of the CDR3 is 15 residues. Germline CDR1 reads MDHEN; CDR2 reads SYDVKM. The V and J ends lost 6 bases and 3 bases, in that order; junction bases with no gene match: 9.

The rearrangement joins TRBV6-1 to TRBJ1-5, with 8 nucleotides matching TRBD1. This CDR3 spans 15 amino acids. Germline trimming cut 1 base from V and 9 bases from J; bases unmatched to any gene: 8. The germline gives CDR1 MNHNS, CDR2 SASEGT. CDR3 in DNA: TGTGCCAGCAGTGAAGTAGGGACAGGCGGACGGCCCCAGCATTTT. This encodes CASSEVGTGGRPQHF.

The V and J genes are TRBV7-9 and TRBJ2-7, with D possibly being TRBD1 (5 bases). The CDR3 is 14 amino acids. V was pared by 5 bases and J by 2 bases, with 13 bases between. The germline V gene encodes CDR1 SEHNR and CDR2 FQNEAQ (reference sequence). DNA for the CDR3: TGTGCCAGCAGCCTACTGACAGAAACCTACGAGCAGTACTTC. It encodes CASSLLTETYEQYF.

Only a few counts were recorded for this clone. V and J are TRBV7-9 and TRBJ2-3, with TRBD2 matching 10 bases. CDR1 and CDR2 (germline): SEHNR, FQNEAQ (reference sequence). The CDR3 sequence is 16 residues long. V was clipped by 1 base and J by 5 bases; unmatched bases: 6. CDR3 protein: CASSLGSSGSLDTQYF. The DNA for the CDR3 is TGTGCCAGCAGCTTAGGTTCTAGCGGGAGTCTAGATACGCAGTATTTT.

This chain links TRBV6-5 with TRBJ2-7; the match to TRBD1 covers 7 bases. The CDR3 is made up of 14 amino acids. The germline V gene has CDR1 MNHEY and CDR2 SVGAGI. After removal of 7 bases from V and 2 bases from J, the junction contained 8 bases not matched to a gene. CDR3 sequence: CASTPPGQTYEQYF. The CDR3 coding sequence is TGTGCCAGCACCCCGCCGGGACAGACCTACGAGCAGTACTTC.

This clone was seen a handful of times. This CDR3 reads CASSRDSGWEQYF. The DNA of the CDR3 is TGTGCCAGCAGCAGGGACAGCGGGTGGGAGCAGTACTTC. The J gene is TRBJ2-7, the V gene TRBV6-5; D possibly corresponds to TRBD1 (7 bases). The CDR3 contains 13 residues. Trimming stripped 6 bases from V and 7 bases from J, with 16 bases between. The germline V gene has CDR1 MNHEY and CDR2 SVGAGI.

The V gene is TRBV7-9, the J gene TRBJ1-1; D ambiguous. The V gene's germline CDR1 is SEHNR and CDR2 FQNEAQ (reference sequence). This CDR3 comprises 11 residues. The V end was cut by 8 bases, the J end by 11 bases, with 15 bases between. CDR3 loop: CASRSGFSAFF. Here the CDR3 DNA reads TGTGCCAGCCGCTCCGGTTTCTCCGCTTTCTTT.

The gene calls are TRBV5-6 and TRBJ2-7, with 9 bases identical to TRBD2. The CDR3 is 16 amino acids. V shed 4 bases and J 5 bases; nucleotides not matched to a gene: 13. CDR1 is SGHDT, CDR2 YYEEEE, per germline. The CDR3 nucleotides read TGTGCCAGCAGCCGATTATTAGCGGGAGCCAGAGACGAGCAGTACTTC. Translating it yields CASSRLLAGARDEQYF.

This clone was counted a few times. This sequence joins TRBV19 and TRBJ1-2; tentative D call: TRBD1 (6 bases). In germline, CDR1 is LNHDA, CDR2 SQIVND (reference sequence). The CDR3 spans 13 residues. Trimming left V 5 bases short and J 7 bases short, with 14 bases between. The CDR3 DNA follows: TGTGCCAGTAGTGACAGGCCGGTTTCTGGCTACACCTTC. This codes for CASSDRPVSGYTF.

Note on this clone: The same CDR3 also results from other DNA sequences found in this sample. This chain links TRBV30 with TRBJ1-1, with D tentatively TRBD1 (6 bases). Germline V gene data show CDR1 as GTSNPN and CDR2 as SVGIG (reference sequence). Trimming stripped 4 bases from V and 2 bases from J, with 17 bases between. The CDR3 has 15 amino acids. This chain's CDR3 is CAWIPTTGPNTEAFF. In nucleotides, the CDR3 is TGTGCCTGGATCCCCACGACAGGCCCCAACACTGAAGCTTTCTTT.

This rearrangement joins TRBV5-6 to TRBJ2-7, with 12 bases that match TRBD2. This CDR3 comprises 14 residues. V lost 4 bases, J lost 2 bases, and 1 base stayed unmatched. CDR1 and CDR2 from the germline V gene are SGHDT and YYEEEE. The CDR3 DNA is TGTGCCAGCAGCCGACTAGCGGGGGCCTACGAGCAGTACTTC. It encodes CASSRLAGAYEQYF.

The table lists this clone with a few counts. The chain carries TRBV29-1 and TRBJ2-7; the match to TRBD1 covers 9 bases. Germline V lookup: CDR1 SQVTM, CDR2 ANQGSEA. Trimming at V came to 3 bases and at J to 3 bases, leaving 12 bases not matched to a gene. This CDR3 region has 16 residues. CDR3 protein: CSVEFAGQGMSYEQYF. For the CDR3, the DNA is TGCAGCGTTGAGTTCGCGGGACAGGGAATGAGCTACGAGCAGTACTTC.

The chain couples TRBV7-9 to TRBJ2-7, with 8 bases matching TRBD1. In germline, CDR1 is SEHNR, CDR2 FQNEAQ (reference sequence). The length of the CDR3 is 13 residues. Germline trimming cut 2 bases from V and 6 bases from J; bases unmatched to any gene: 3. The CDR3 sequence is CASSLTTGGEQYF. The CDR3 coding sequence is TGTGCCAGCAGCTTAACTACAGGGGGCGAGCAGTACTTC.

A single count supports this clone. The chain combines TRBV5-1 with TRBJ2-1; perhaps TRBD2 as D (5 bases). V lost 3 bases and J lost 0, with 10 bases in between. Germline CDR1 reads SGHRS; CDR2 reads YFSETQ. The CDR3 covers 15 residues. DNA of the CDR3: TGCGCCAGCAGCTACGGGGAGAGCTCCTACAATGAGCAGTTCTTC. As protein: CASSYGESSYNEQFF.

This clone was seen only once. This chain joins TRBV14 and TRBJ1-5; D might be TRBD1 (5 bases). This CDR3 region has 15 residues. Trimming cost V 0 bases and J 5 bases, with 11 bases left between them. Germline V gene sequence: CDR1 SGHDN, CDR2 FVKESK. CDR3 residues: CASSQENRSYQPQHF. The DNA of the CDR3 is TGTGCCAGCAGCCAAGAAAACAGGAGTTATCAGCCCCAGCATTTT.

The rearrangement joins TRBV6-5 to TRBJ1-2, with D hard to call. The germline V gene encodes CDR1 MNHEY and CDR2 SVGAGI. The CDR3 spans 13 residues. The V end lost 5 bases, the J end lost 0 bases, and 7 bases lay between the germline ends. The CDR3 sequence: CASSQTTNYGYTF. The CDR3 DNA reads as TGTGCCAGCAGTCAGACAACTAACTATGGCTACACCTTC.

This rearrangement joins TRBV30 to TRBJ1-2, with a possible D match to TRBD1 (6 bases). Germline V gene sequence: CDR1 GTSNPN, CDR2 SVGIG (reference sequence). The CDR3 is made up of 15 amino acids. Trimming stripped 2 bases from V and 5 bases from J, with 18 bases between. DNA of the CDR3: TGTGCCTGGAGTAACCCCGTCGGGAGGGGGTATGGCTACACCTTC. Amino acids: CAWSNPVGRGYGYTF.

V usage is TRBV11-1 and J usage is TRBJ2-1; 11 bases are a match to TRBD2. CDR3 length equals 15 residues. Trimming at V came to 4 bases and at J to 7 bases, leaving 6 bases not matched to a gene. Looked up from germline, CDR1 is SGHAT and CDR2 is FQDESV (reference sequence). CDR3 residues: CASSSLAGGSNEQFF. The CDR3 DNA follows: TGTGCCAGCAGCTCATTAGCGGGAGGGTCGAATGAGCAGTTCTTC.

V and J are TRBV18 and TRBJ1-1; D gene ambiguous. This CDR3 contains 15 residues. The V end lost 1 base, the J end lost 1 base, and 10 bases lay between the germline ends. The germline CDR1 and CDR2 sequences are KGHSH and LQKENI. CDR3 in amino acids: CASSPQGGKNTEAFF. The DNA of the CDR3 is TGTGCCAGCTCACCACAGGGAGGGAAGAACACTGAAGCTTTCTTT.

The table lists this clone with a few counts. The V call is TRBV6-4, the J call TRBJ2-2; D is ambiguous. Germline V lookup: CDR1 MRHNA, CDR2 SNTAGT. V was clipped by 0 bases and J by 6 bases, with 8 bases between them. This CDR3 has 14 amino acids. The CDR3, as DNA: TGTGCCAGCAGTGACTCTGGTTCAGCCGGGGAGCTGTTTTTT. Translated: CASSDSGSAGELFF.

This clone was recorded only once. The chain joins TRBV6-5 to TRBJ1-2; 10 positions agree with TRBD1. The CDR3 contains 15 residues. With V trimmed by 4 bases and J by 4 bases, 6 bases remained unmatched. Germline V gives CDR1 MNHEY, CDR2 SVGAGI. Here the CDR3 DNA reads TGTGCCAGCAGTTTCTGGACAGGGGGAACCTATGGCTACACCTTC. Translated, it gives CASSFWTGGTYGYTF.

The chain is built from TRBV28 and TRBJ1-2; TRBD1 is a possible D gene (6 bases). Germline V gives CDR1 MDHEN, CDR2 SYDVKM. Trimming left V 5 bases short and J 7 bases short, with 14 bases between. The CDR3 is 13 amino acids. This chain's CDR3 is CASSPTGWLGYTF. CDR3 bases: TGTGCCAGCAGTCCGACAGGCTGGCTTGGCTACACCTTC.